The 19 T cell receptor beta chains reported below all come from one sample, sequenced in a study of shared clonotypes between healthy human individuals. Sequenced by immunoSEQ multiplex PCR; TCRdb stores in-frame clones only, minus some. The sample has under 600,000 clones; 60% to 80% are singletons. Sequences were obtained from PBMCs. Receptors originate from a woman between 40 and 50 years old in good health. Some clones in this sample may be carry-over from other donors' samples.

This rearrangement joins TRBV7-2 to TRBJ1-5; D is unresolved. This CDR3 comprises 16 residues. Trimming took 0 bases from V and 4 from J, leaving 13 bases between them. In germline, CDR1 is SGHTA, CDR2 FQGNSA. CDR3: CASSLAGRVSNQPQHF. The CDR3 DNA follows: TGTGCCAGCAGCTTAGCAGGGAGGGTTTCTAATCAGCCCCAGCATTTT.

V usage is TRBV27 and J usage is TRBJ1-1; D unclear. V was trimmed by 2 bases and J by 1 base, leaving 5 bases between them. This CDR3 is 13 amino acids long. The germline V gene has CDR1 MNHEY and CDR2 SMNVEV (reference sequence). The CDR3 DNA reads TGTGCCAGCAGTTTAGCCCGGAACACTGAAGCTTTCTTT. Translating it yields CASSLARNTEAFF.

V and J are TRBV7-9 and TRBJ1-1, with unresolved D. Per germline, CDR1 SEHNR and CDR2 FQNEAQ (reference sequence). The CDR3 is made up of 13 amino acids. Trimming stripped 6 bases from V and 1 base from J, with 9 bases between. The CDR3 here is CASSQQQNTEAFF. For the CDR3, the DNA is TGTGCCAGCAGTCAACAGCAGAACACTGAAGCTTTCTTT. Full variable domain (missing parts from reference TRBV7-9 and TRBJ1-1): DTGVSQNPRHKITKRGQNVTFRCDPISEHNRLYWYRQTLGQGPEFLTYFQNEAQLEKSRLLSDRFSAERPKGSFSTLEIQRTEQGDSAMYLCASSQQQNTEAFFGQGTRLTVV.

V usage is TRBV27 and J usage is TRBJ2-5, with 10 nucleotides matching TRBD1. Unmatched junction bases numbered 10, after V lost 5 bases and J lost 4 bases. The CDR3 extends over 16 amino acids. Germline V gene sequence: CDR1 MNHEY, CDR2 SMNVEV (reference sequence). CDR3 nucleotide sequence: TGTGCCAGCAGTGCGTTCGGGACAGGGGTTGGAGAGACCCAGTACTTC. Amino acid sequence: CASSAFGTGVGETQYF.

In its sample, this clone was seen once. The CDR3 DNA reads as TGTGCCAGTAGTATAGCCCTCCGGACACGGCTAGGAAACTATGGCTACACCTTC. Translated: CASSIALRTRLGNYGYTF. The chain combines TRBV19 with TRBJ1-2, with D tentatively TRBD1 (5 bases). Germline lookup yields CDR1 LNHDA and CDR2 SQIVND (reference sequence). Trimming left V 1 base short and J 2 bases short, with 20 bases between. The CDR3 consists of 18 residues.

This clone has just one count. This sequence joins TRBV5-1 and TRBJ2-7, with 8 bases that match TRBD1. Germline values: CDR1 SGHRS, CDR2 YFSETQ. The CDR3 is 15 amino acids. Unmatched junction bases numbered 8, after V lost 3 bases and J lost 3 bases. The CDR3 protein is CASSSIPGQDYEQYF. The DNA for the CDR3 is TGCGCCAGCAGCTCTATCCCGGGACAGGACTACGAGCAGTACTTC.

The rearrangement uses TRBV5-1 and TRBJ1-1; maybe TRBD1 (6 bases). The CDR3 is 14 residues long. V lost 4 bases and J 6 bases, leaving 16 bases between the germline ends. Germline values: CDR1 SGHRS, CDR2 YFSETQ. CDR3 protein: CASSPPDRLAEAFF. The CDR3 nucleotides read TGCGCCAGCAGCCCACCAGACAGGTTGGCTGAAGCTTTCTTT.

This clone showed up just once. The chain recombines TRBV5-1 with TRBJ2-7; 7 bases are shared with TRBD1. The germline V gene encodes CDR1 SGHRS and CDR2 YFSETQ. The junction had 3 bases not matched to a gene; V was cut back by 4 bases and J by 5 bases. This CDR3 spans 12 amino acids. The CDR3 is CASSRDRDEQYF. The CDR3, as DNA: TGCGCCAGCAGCCGCGACAGGGACGAGCAGTACTTC.

J is TRBJ2-5 and V is TRBV19; 13 nucleotides line up with TRBD2. J gave up 1 base and V 5 bases, and 13 bases lay outside the gene matches. The germline gives CDR1 LNHDA, CDR2 SQIVND (reference sequence). This CDR3 is built from 19 residues. The DNA of the CDR3 is TGTGCCAGTAGTGCCCAGTGGACTAGCGGGAGAGGGGGCCAAGAGACCCAGTACTTC. Its protein product is CASSAQWTSGRGGQETQYF.

The rearrangement links TRBV7-3 to TRBJ2-1; D unclear. The germline V gene encodes CDR1 SGHTA and CDR2 FQGTGA. The ends were cut back, 1 base at V and 2 bases at J, with 9 bases in the middle. CDR3 length equals 15 residues. The CDR3 region has the DNA TGTGCCAGCAGCTTAAGCTACGAGGCCTACAATGAGCAGTTCTTC. Protein sequence: CASSLSYEAYNEQFF.

The chain combines TRBV6-5 with TRBJ2-7; D perhaps matches TRBD1 (5 bases). Trimming removed 8 bases at V and 3 bases at J, with 8 bases between. Germline V gene sequence: CDR1 MNHEY, CDR2 SVGAGI. The CDR3 runs to 11 residues. CDR3 sequence reads: CASRQHYEQYF. CDR3 nucleotide sequence: TGTGCCAGCCGACAGCACTACGAGCAGTACTTC.

V usage is TRBV7-9 and J usage is TRBJ2-2, with D unclear. The CDR3 covers 15 residues. Trimming removed 9 bases at V and 4 bases at J, with 18 bases between. Germline CDR1 reads SEHNR; CDR2 reads FQNEAQ (reference sequence). The CDR3 DNA follows: TGTGCCAGTTCCCTCGGGTTTTCGTCCACCGGGGAGCTGTTTTTT. The encoded protein is CASSLGFSSTGELFF.

The chain is built from TRBV4-1 and TRBJ2-7; 13 positions agree with TRBD2. This CDR3 is 15 amino acids long. V lost 3 bases, J lost 4 bases, and 3 bases stayed unmatched. Looked up from germline, CDR1 is MGHRA and CDR2 is YSYEKL. The CDR3 here is CASSHGTSGNYEQYF. CDR3 coding DNA: TGCGCCAGCAGCCACGGGACTAGCGGGAATTACGAGCAGTACTTC.

A single count supports this clone. V usage is TRBV7-2 and J usage is TRBJ1-4; D ambiguous. Germline V CDR1 and CDR2: SGHTA, FQGNSA. The CDR3 length is 16 residues. V was shortened by 4 bases and J by 0 bases, with 12 bases between the two germline ends. The DNA for the CDR3 is TGTGCCAGCAGCTCGCAGCTTGCTGCAACTAATGAAAAACTGTTTTTT. Residues: CASSSQLAATNEKLFF.

The J gene is TRBJ2-7, the V gene TRBV5-5; D is perhaps TRBD2 (5 bases). V lost 7 bases and J 5 bases, leaving 22 bases between the germline ends. The CDR3 length is 15 residues. Germline V gene lookup returns CDR1 SGHKS and CDR2 YYEKEE (reference sequence). CDR3 DNA: TGTGCCAGCTCCTCCAGCGGCGGTGTGGGCCACGAGCAGTACTTC. Translated, it gives CASSSSGGVGHEQYF. The complete variable domain, with remaining parts taken from reference TRBV5-5 and TRBJ2-7, reads DAGVTQSPTHLIKTRGQQVTLRCSPISGHKSVSWYQQVLGQGPQFIFQYYEKEERGRGNFPDRFSARQFPNYSSELNVNALLLGDSALYLCASSSSGGVGHEQYFGPGTRLTVT.

About this clone itself: Other nucleotide sequences in the sample specify the same CDR3. V is TRBV27 and J is TRBJ2-2; a weak D match, TRBD1 (6 bases). This CDR3 region has 15 residues. V was clipped by 3 bases and J by 2 bases, with 10 bases between them. Germline V gene sequence: CDR1 MNHEY, CDR2 SMNVEV (reference sequence). The CDR3 DNA follows: TGTGCCAGCAGTTTTCAGACAGGAAACACCGGGGAGCTGTTTTTT. Its translation: CASSFQTGNTGELFF.

This chain connects TRBV7-2 to TRBJ2-7, with 8 bases identical to TRBD2. Germline trimming cut 1 base from V and 2 bases from J; bases unmatched to any gene: 4. This CDR3 is 15 amino acids long. Per germline, CDR1 SGHTA and CDR2 FQGNSA. The DNA of the CDR3 is TGTGCCAGCAGCTTAGGGTCGGGAGGGCCCTACGAGCAGTACTTC. Translating it yields CASSLGSGGPYEQYF.

The V gene is TRBV19, the J gene TRBJ2-2, with 7 bases matching TRBD1. The germline CDR1 and CDR2 sequences are LNHDA and SQIVND (reference sequence). CDR3 length equals 14 residues. V trimming: 9 bases; J trimming: 5 bases; junction bases outside the gene matches: 9. CDR3 protein: CASQRQGETGELFF. In DNA form, the CDR3 reads TGTGCCAGCCAGAGACAGGGCGAGACCGGGGAGCTGTTTTTT.

The V and J genes are TRBV29-1 and TRBJ2-5, with TRBD2 matching 7 bases. The V gene's germline CDR1 is SQVTM and CDR2 ANQGSEA. Trimming removed 1 base from V and 11 bases from J; junction bases left unmatched: 7. This CDR3 has 12 residues. CDR3 DNA: TGCAGCGTTGAAGTTGGGGCGGGGGAGCAGTACTTC. Amino acid sequence: CSVEVGAGEQYF.